The next 32 T cell receptor beta chains were all read from a single sample in a study of brain T cells in children with intractable seizures (dated by TCRdb to the early 2020s). Library generation was performed with the immunoSEQ multiplex PCR assay. TCRdb took this table from immuneACCESS and kept in-frame rearrangements with V and J called. Such tables lack part of the clones; where checked against another copy, unresolved V genes explain under half of the gap, and the rest is unexplained. This sample has fewer than 50,000 clones in its table, and around 90% of those were observed once. The top ten hold approximately 6.8% of the sample. Per the publication, the time point label means: resected brain tissue, or blood drawn just prior to surgery. Sequences were derived from peripheral blood, sampled at surgery. These receptors were taken from a girl aged 2-10 years with tuberous sclerosis and intractable seizures.

The chain has TRBV10-2 and TRBJ2-5; possible D gene TRBD2, 7 bases. The CDR3 covers 14 residues. Germline CDR1 and CDR2: WSHSY and SAAADI. The V end lost 6 bases, the J end lost 5 bases, and 16 bases lay between the germline ends. In nucleotides, the CDR3 is TGCGCCAGCAGCGATGGACTAGGGGGGGAGACCCAGTACTTC. Residues: CASSDGLGGETQYF.

This clone was detected only once. The chain uses TRBV15 and TRBJ2-3; D gene uncertain. Germline V lookup: CDR1 LNHNV, CDR2 YYDKDF (reference sequence). CDR3 length: 13 amino acids. The V gene lost 1 base and the J gene lost 3 bases, with 5 bases spanning the gap. The DNA of the CDR3 is TGTGCCACCAGCAGAGGTACGACAGATACGCAGTATTTT. Its translation is CATSRGTTDTQYF.

This chain connects TRBV5-5 to TRBJ2-7, with D possibly TRBD2 on 5 matching bases. Trimming cost V 4 bases and J 2 bases, with 13 bases left between them. CDR3 length: 14 amino acids. The germline CDR1 and CDR2 sequences are SGHKS and YYEKEE (reference sequence). The CDR3 is CASSPPGKTYEQYV. CDR3 nucleotide sequence: TGTGCCAGCAGCCCCCCGGGAAAAACCTACGAGCAGTACGTC.

The sample holds one count of this clone. V gene TRBV29-1 combines with J gene TRBJ2-5; D uncertain. The germline V gene encodes CDR1 SQVTM and CDR2 ANQGSEA. V lost 5 bases, J lost 2 bases, and 9 bases lay in between. CDR3 length: 12 residues. DNA for the CDR3: TGCAGCGTTACCCCGGCGCAAGAGACCCAGTACTTC. It specifies CSVTPAQETQYF.

This clone was seen once. The J gene is TRBJ2-4, the V gene TRBV20-1; 8 bases match TRBD1. This CDR3 has 15 amino acids. The V and J ends lost 5 bases and 0 bases, in that order; junction bases with no gene match: 6. Looked up from germline, CDR1 is DFQATT and CDR2 is SNEGSKA (reference sequence). The CDR3 bases are TGCAGTGCTCGTGACAGGGGACAAGCCAAAAACATTCAGTACTTC. Its translation is CSARDRGQAKNIQYF.

This chain joins TRBV5-4 and TRBJ1-2; D is unresolved. The CDR3 length is 12 residues. Trimming cost V 4 bases and J 6 bases, with 10 bases left between them. In germline, CDR1 is SGHNT, CDR2 YYREEE (reference sequence). CDR3 DNA: TGTGCCAGCAGCCCCCCCGACAATGGCTACACCTTC. Amino acid sequence: CASSPPDNGYTF.

In its sample, this clone was seen once. V gene TRBV29-1 combines with J gene TRBJ1-1, with a possible D match to TRBD1 (6 bases). The CDR3 totals 14 residues. The V gene's germline CDR1 is SQVTM and CDR2 ANQGSEA. V was shortened by 7 bases and J by 3 bases, with 18 bases between the two germline ends. The CDR3, as DNA: TGCAGCGCCGTCAGGGGTATTCGGGACACTGAAGCTTTCTTT. It translates to CSAVRGIRDTEAFF.

This rearrangement joins TRBV6-5 to TRBJ2-7; TRBD2 matches 8 bases. Germline CDR1 MNHEY, CDR2 SVGAGI. The CDR3 length is 13 residues. The trim removed 6 bases at V and 1 base at J, leaving 2 bases unmatched. The CDR3 here is CASRAGVSYEQYF. The CDR3 DNA reads TGTGCCAGCAGAGCGGGGGTTTCCTACGAGCAGTACTTC.

The sample holds one count of this clone. This sequence joins TRBV24-1 and TRBJ2-3, with D perhaps assigned TRBD1 or TRBD2 (5 bases each). V lost 5 bases and J lost 2, with 16 bases in between. The CDR3 covers 16 residues. Germline assignment: CDR1 KGHDR and CDR2 SFDVKD. The CDR3 loop reads CATSVTWGPNTDTQYF. CDR3 nucleotide sequence: TGTGCCACCAGTGTCACATGGGGACCGAACACAGATACGCAGTATTTT.

The V gene is TRBV7-2, the J gene TRBJ2-2; 16 bases map to TRBD2. CDR3 size: 18 residues. Germline V lookup: CDR1 SGHTA, CDR2 FQGNSA. Trimming cost V 5 bases and J 3 bases; bases outside gene matches: 6. The CDR3 region is CASSPQGLAGGHTGELFF. CDR3 nucleotide sequence: TGTGCCAGCAGCCCCCAGGGACTAGCGGGGGGGCACACCGGGGAGCTGTTTTTT. The whole variable domain, filled in from reference TRBV7-2 and TRBJ2-2, reads GAGVSQSPSNKVTEKGKDVELRCDPISGHTALYWYRQSLGQGLEFLIYFQGNSAPDKSGLPSDRFSAERTGGSVSTLTIQRTQQEDSAVYLCASSPQGLAGGHTGELFFGEGSRLTVL.

The rearrangement links TRBV12-5 to TRBJ1-4; TRBD1 aligns across 7 bases. Germline trimming cut 3 bases from V and 4 bases from J; bases unmatched to any gene: 2. Looked up from germline, CDR1 is LGHNT and CDR2 is FRNRAP. The length of the CDR3 is 14 residues. This CDR3 is CASGLGTDNEKLFF. The CDR3 nucleotides read TGTGCTAGTGGTTTAGGGACAGATAATGAAAAACTGTTTTTT.

The V call is TRBV7-2, the J call TRBJ2-1, with D possibly being TRBD2 (7 bases). In germline, CDR1 is SGHTA, CDR2 FQGNSA. With 0 bases removed from V and 6 bases from J, the gap between germline ends came to 12 bases. CDR3 size: 15 residues. The CDR3 nucleotides read TGTGCCAGCAGCTTAGCGGGGGGGCCCCTCAATGAGCAGTTCTTC. This sequence encodes CASSLAGGPLNEQFF.

This chain uses TRBV30 with TRBJ2-7, with a weak D call TRBD1 (5 bases). This CDR3 is 15 amino acids long. Trimming pared 3 bases from V and 1 base from J, leaving 16 bases between. CDR1 and CDR2 from the germline V gene are GTSNPN and SVGIG (reference sequence). The CDR3 region has the DNA TGTGCCTGGAGGCTCCAAACAGGAATATCCTACGAGCAGTACTTC. This encodes CAWRLQTGISYEQYF.

The rearrangement links TRBV7-2 to TRBJ1-1; 7 bases fit TRBD1. Germline-derived CDR1 and CDR2 are SGHTA and FQGNSA. CDR3 length: 16 residues. J was trimmed by 5 bases and V by 7 bases; bases with no gene match: 16. CDR3 loop: CASTLPEGQFWTEAFF. The CDR3 nucleotides read TGTGCCAGCACCCTACCCGAGGGACAGTTTTGGACTGAAGCTTTCTTT.

This chain uses TRBV12-3 or TRBV12-4 with TRBJ1-1, with unresolved D. This CDR3 has 13 amino acids. Between the trimmed V and J ends, which lost 3 bases and 1 base, there was a span of 6 bases. CDR3 loop: CASSLERNTEAFF. The CDR3 nucleotides are TGTGCCAGCAGTTTGGAAAGGAACACTGAAGCTTTCTTT.

This sequence joins TRBV5-1 and TRBJ1-1; no clear D gene. Germline V gene sequence: CDR1 SGHRS, CDR2 YFSETQ. CDR3 length: 11 residues. V lost 4 bases and J 7 bases, leaving 8 bases between the germline ends. CDR3 loop: CASSTASEAFF. Written as DNA, the CDR3 is TGCGCCAGCAGCACCGCCAGTGAAGCTTTCTTT.

The genes are TRBV1 and TRBJ2-1; the table gives TRBD2 as D, unverified against the DNA. TRBV1 is given as a pseudogene. The CDR3 loop spans 15 amino acids. The CDR3 here is CTSSLAGGPTNEQFF. CDR3 nucleotide sequence: TGCACCAGCAGTTTAGCGGGGGGCCCAACCAATGAGCAGTTCTTC.

The chain combines TRBV2 with TRBJ1-1, with a possible D match to TRBD1 (6 bases). The V end was cut by 2 bases, the J end by 0 bases, with 19 bases between. In germline, CDR1 is SNHLY, CDR2 FYNNEI. This CDR3 is 18 amino acids long. The CDR3 spells CASSEWRGRGGMNTEAFF. The CDR3 DNA reads as TGTGCCAGCAGTGAATGGCGGGGGCGTGGCGGGATGAACACTGAAGCTTTCTTT.

The gene calls are TRBV7-9 and TRBJ2-2, with TRBD1 matching 7 bases. V gave up 8 bases and J gave up 3 bases; unmatched junction bases: 6. The CDR3 sequence is 14 residues long. Germline lookup yields CDR1 SEHNR and CDR2 FQNEAQ (reference sequence). The CDR3, as DNA: TGTGCCAGCTCTCCAGACAGGGACACCGGGGAGCTGTTTTTT. Its translation: CASSPDRDTGELFF.

The chain has TRBV30 and TRBJ2-5; 9 bases line up with TRBD1. V shed 5 bases and J 5 bases; nucleotides not matched to a gene: 0. Germline V CDR1 and CDR2: GTSNPN, SVGIG (reference sequence). CDR3 length: 11 amino acids. The CDR3 nucleotides read TGTGCCTGGGGGACAGGGGAGACCCAGTACTTC. Its translation is CAWGTGETQYF.

The chain links TRBV10-3 to TRBJ1-5, with 9 bases fitting TRBD1. CDR3 length equals 15 residues. V was pared by 5 bases and J by 4 bases, with 6 bases of the junction left unmatched. CDR1 is ENHRY, CDR2 SYGVKD, per germline. CDR3 sequence: CAISLGTGSNQPQHF. Written as DNA, the CDR3 is TGTGCCATCAGTTTAGGGACAGGGAGTAATCAGCCCCAGCATTTT.

This chain links TRBV2 with TRBJ2-5, with 9 bases fitting TRBD1. V gave up 8 bases and J gave up 1 base; unmatched junction bases: 8. Germline V lookup: CDR1 SNHLY, CDR2 FYNNEI. The CDR3 length is 15 residues. DNA for the CDR3: TGTGCCAGCGGTACAGGGGGCTTTATCCAAGAGACCCAGTACTTC. Its translation: CASGTGGFIQETQYF.

The chain has TRBV4-1 and TRBJ1-5; possibly TRBD1 for D (5 bases). Germline CDR1 and CDR2: MGHRA and YSYEKL. The CDR3 runs to 14 residues. Trimming took 5 bases from V and 0 from J, leaving 8 bases between them. CDR3 in DNA: TGCGCCAGCAGCTTACAGGATAGCAATCAGCCCCAGCATTTT. Protein: CASSLQDSNQPQHF.

The V gene is TRBV2, the J gene TRBJ2-7; D not certain. V gave up 4 bases and J gave up 4 bases, with 8 bases separating them. Germline V CDR1 and CDR2: SNHLY, FYNNEI. The CDR3 has 12 amino acids. CDR3 DNA: TGTGCCAGCAGTGGACACTTGTACGAGCAGTACGTC. Residues: CASSGHLYEQYV.

The chain links TRBV20-1 to TRBJ1-2, with TRBD1 matching 7 bases. Germline V gene sequence: CDR1 DFQATT, CDR2 SNEGSKA (reference sequence). The CDR3 consists of 11 residues. The CDR3 spells CIVTGWYGYTF. The DNA of the CDR3 is TGCATTGTGACAGGGTGGTATGGCTACACCTTC.

The chain combines TRBV18 with TRBJ2-3; 9 positions agree with TRBD2. The CDR3 covers 17 residues. V shed 2 bases and J 2 bases; nucleotides not matched to a gene: 8. Germline values: CDR1 KGHSH, CDR2 LQKENI. CDR3: CASSPAGLASPTDTQYF. CDR3 DNA sequence: TGTGCCAGCTCACCAGCCGGACTAGCGAGCCCCACAGATACGCAGTATTTT.

The chain has TRBV6-5 and TRBJ1-1; perhaps TRBD1 as D (5 bases). The V gene lost 0 bases and the J gene lost 8 bases, with 10 bases spanning the gap. Germline lookup yields CDR1 MNHEY and CDR2 SVGAGI. This CDR3 is built from 13 residues. The CDR3 nucleotides are TGTGCCAGCAGTTACTCGGGGCAGGCGGAAGCTTTCTTT. Translation gives CASSYSGQAEAFF.

The V call is TRBV19, the J call TRBJ1-5; D possibly corresponds to TRBD1 (6 bases). Deletions cut 2 bases from V and 2 bases from J, with 10 bases between. The CDR3 runs to 15 residues. CDR1 and CDR2 from the germline V gene are LNHDA and SQIVND (reference sequence). The DNA for the CDR3 is TGTGCCAGTAGTATATGGCCAGGGGGCAATCAGCCCCAGCATTTT. Translating gives CASSIWPGGNQPQHF. The variable domain in full, completed from reference TRBV19 and TRBJ1-5, reads DGGITQSPKYLFRKEGQNVTLSCEQNLNHDAMYWYRQDPGQGLRLIYYSQIVNDFQKGDIAEGYSVSREKKESFPLTVTSAQKNPTAFYLCASSIWPGGNQPQHFGDGTRLSIL.

This clone showed up just a few times. This chain connects TRBV18 to TRBJ1-2; D uncertain. The V end lost 4 bases, the J end lost 4 bases, and 13 bases lay between the germline ends. Germline loops: CDR1 KGHSH, CDR2 LQKENI. The CDR3 covers 14 residues. The CDR3: CASSRPGCSYGYTF. The CDR3 nucleotides read TGTGCCAGCTCACGACCCGGGTGTAGCTATGGCTACACCTTC.

The J gene is TRBJ1-2, the V gene TRBV28; no definite D call. Germline CDR1 MDHEN, CDR2 SYDVKM. V dropped 3 bases and J dropped 0 bases, with 11 bases sitting between them. CDR3 length equals 15 residues. The CDR3 protein is CASSLRRLSNYGYTF. DNA of the CDR3: TGTGCCAGCAGTTTGAGACGGCTATCTAACTATGGCTACACCTTC.

The chain uses TRBV4-2 and TRBJ1-5; D gene unclear. V gave up 0 bases and J gave up 0 bases, with 12 bases separating them. The germline CDR1 and CDR2 sequences are LGHNA and YNFKEQ. The CDR3 contains 17 residues. This CDR3 reads CASSQDTDSYSNQPQHF. CDR3 nucleotide sequence: TGTGCCAGCAGCCAAGATACGGACTCTTATAGCAATCAGCCCCAGCATTTT.

The count of this clone is one. The chain links TRBV7-8 to TRBJ2-3; 11 bases are shared with TRBD2. The germline V gene encodes CDR1 SGHVS and CDR2 FQNEAQ. J gave up 3 bases and V 3 bases, and 5 bases lay outside the gene matches. This CDR3 has 16 residues. The CDR3 sequence is CASSFPTSGVTDTQYF. CDR3 nucleotide sequence: TGTGCCAGCAGCTTCCCGACTAGCGGGGTGACAGATACGCAGTATTTT.